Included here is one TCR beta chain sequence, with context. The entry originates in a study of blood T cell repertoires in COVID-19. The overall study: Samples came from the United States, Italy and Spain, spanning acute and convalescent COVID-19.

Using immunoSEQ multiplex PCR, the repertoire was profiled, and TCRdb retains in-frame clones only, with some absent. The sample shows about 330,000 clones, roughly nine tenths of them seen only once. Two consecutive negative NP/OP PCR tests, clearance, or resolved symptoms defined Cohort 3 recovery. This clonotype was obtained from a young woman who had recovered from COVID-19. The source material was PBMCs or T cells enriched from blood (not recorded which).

Written as DNA, the CDR3 is TGCGCCAGCAGCTTGGCCCCAGCTAACTATGGCTACACCTTC. The encoded protein is CASSLAPANYGYTF. The V call is TRBV5-1, the J call TRBJ1-2; D ambiguous. Germline CDR1 and CDR2: SGHRS and YFSETQ. The V gene lost 0 bases and the J gene lost 0 bases, with 6 bases spanning the gap. The CDR3 length is 14 residues.